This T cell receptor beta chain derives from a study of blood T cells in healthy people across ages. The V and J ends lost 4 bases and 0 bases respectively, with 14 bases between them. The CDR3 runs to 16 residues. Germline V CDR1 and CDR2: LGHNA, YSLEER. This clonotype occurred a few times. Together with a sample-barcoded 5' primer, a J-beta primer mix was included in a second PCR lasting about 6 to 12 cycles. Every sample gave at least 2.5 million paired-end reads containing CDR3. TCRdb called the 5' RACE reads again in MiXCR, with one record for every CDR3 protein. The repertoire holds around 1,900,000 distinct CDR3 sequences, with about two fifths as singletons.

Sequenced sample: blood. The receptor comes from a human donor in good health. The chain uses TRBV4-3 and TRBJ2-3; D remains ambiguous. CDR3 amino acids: CASSPRLRQSTDTQYF. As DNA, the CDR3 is TGCGCCAGCAGCCCGAGGTTAAGGCAGAGCACAGATACGCAGTATTTT.